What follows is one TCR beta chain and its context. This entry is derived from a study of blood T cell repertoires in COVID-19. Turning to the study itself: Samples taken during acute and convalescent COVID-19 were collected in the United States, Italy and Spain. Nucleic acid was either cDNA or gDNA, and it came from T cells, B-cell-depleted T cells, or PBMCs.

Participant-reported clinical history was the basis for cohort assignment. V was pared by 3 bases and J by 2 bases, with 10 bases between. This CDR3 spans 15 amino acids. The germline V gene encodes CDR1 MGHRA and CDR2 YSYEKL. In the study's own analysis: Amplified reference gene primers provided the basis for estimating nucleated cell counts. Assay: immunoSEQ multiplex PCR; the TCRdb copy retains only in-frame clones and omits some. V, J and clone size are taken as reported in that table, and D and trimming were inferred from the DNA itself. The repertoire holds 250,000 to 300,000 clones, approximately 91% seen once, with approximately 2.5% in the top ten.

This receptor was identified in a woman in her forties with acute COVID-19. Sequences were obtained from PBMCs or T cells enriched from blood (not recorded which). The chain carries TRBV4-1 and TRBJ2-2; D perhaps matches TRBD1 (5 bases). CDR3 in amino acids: CASSHKRTNTGELFF. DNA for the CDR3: TGCGCCAGCAGCCACAAAAGGACAAACACCGGGGAGCTGTTTTTT.